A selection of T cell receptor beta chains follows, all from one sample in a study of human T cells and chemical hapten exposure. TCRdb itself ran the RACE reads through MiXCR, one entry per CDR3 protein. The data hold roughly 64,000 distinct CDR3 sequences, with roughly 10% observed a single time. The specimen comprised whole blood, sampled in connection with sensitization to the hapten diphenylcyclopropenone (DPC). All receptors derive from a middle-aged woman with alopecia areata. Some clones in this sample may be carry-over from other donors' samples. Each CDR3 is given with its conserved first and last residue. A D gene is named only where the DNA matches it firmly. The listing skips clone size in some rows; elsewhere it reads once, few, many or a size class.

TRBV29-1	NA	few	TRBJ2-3	CSGGGTDTQYF	TGCAGCGGAGGGGGCACAGATACGCAGTATTTT
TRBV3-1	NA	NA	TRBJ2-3	CASSVYTDTQYF	TGTGCCAGTAGCGTCTACACAGATACGCAGTATTTT
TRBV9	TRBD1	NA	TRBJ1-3	CASSSRQGGSGNTIYF	TGTGCCAGCAGCTCTAGACAGGGGGGTTCTGGAAACACCATATATTTT
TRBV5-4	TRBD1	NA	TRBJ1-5	CASSLGGQGSPNQPQHF	TGTGCCAGCAGCTTGGGGGGACAGGGGAGCCCCAATCAGCCCCAGCATTTT
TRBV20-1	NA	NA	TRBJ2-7	CSAPPAKSSYEQYF	TGCAGTGCACCGCCAGCTAAGAGCTCCTACGAGCAGTACTTC
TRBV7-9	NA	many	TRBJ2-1	CASSLAGEGLGEQFF	TGTGCCAGCAGCTTAGCAGGGGAAGGGTTGGGTGAGCAGTTCTTC
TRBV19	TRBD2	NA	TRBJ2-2	CASRGGPAANTGELFF	TGTGCCAGCCGCGGGGGGCCAGCAGCAAACACCGGGGAGCTGTTTTTT
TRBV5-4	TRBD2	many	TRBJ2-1	CASSAGLAGAGNEQFF	TGTGCCAGCAGCGCGGGACTAGCGGGGGCGGGTAATGAGCAGTTCTTC
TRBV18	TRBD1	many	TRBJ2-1	CASSPPGQSYNEQFF	TGTGCCAGCTCACCGCCGGGACAGTCCTACAATGAGCAGTTCTTC
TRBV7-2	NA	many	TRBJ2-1	CASSRYGGQGMRAFF	TGTGCCAGCAGCCGTTACGGTGGCCAGGGAATGAGAGCGTTCTTC
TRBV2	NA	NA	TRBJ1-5	CASRQQGNQPQHF	TGTGCCAGCAGGCAACAGGGCAATCAGCCCCAGCATTTT
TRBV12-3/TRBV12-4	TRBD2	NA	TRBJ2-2	CASGTQLAGGPFTGELFF	TGTGCCAGCGGGACCCAACTAGCGGGGGGGCCGTTTACCGGGGAGCTGTTTTTT
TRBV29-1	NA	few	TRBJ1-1	CSVVDTEAFF	TGCAGCGTTGTGGATACTGAAGCTTTCTTT
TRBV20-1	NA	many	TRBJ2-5	CSAPRQVGETQYF	TGCAGTGCTCCTCGACAGGTCGGGGAGACCCAGTACTTC
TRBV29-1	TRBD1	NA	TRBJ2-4	CSGGQGEAKNIQYF	TGCAGCGGGGGGCAGGGGGAGGCCAAAAACATTCAGTACTTC
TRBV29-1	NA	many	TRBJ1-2	CSVESPSGRSHGYTF	TGCAGCGTTGAGTCCCCCTCGGGACGGTCACATGGCTACACCTTC
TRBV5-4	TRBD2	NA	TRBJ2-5	CASSPSGGLQETQYF	TGTGCCAGCAGCCCTAGCGGGGGATTACAAGAGACCCAGTACTTC
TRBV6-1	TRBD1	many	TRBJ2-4	CASSENLLTGWNIQYF	TGTGCCAGCAGTGAAAACCTATTGACAGGGTGGAACATTCAGTACTTC
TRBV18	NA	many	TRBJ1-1	CASSPAVNTEAFF	TGTGCCAGCTCACCAGCAGTGAACACTGAAGCTTTCTTT
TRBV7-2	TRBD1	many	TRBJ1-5	CASSPEPTGANQPQHF	TGTGCCAGCAGCCCCGAACCGACAGGGGCGAATCAGCCCCAGCATTTT
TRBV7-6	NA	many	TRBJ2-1	CASSPVGFSYNEQFF	TGTGCCAGCAGCCCTGTGGGGTTTTCCTACAATGAGCAGTTCTTC
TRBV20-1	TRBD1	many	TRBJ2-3	CSASTGTGSTDTQYF	TGCAGTGCTAGCACCGGGACAGGTAGCACAGATACGCAGTATTTT
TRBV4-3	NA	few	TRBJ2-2	CASSSSGELFF	TGCGCCAGCAGCTCGAGCGGGGAGCTGTTTTTT
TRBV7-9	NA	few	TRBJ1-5	CASSLFGTAGNQPQHF	TGTGCCAGCAGCTTATTCGGGACGGCGGGCAATCAGCCCCAGCATTTT
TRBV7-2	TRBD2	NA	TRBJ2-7	CASSSGLAYYEQYF	TGTGCCAGCTCTTCGGGACTAGCATACTACGAGCAGTACTTC
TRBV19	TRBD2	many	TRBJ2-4	CASSISLAGAATKNIQYF	TGTGCCAGTAGTATTTCCCTAGCGGGAGCTGCGACCAAAAACATTCAGTACTTC
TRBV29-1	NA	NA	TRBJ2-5	CSVGPRAQETQYF	TGCAGCGTTGGGCCGCGGGCGCAAGAGACCCAGTACTTC
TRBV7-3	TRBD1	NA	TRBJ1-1	CASSSQGGMNTEAFF	TGTGCCAGCAGCTCCCAAGGGGGCATGAACACTGAAGCTTTCTTT